This TCR beta chain originates from a study of blood T cell repertoires in COVID-19. Study as a whole: The origin of the acute and convalescent COVID-19 samples was the United States, Italy and Spain. PBMCs, B-cell-depleted T cells, or T cells provided the cDNA or gDNA that made up the material.

This CDR3 spans 13 amino acids. Germline CDR1 reads LNHDA; CDR2 reads SQIVND (reference sequence). J was trimmed by 7 bases and V by 8 bases; bases with no gene match: 8. Authors' data handling: Reference gene primer amplification gave estimated nucleated cell counts. TCRdb keeps only in-frame clones here, not all; method: immunoSEQ multiplex PCR. Clonal size and the V and J genes are those of that table, whereas D and trimming came from the DNA. This sample has tens of thousands of clones, with approximately 88% found just once. The sample comprised peripheral blood. The receptor comes from a human donor in a cohort sampled during active COVID-19. This sequence joins TRBV19 and TRBJ1-2, with 9 bases matching TRBD1. The CDR3 reads CASGTGTGSGYTF. In nucleotides, the CDR3 is TGTGCCAGTGGAACCGGGACAGGGTCTGGCTACACCTTC.